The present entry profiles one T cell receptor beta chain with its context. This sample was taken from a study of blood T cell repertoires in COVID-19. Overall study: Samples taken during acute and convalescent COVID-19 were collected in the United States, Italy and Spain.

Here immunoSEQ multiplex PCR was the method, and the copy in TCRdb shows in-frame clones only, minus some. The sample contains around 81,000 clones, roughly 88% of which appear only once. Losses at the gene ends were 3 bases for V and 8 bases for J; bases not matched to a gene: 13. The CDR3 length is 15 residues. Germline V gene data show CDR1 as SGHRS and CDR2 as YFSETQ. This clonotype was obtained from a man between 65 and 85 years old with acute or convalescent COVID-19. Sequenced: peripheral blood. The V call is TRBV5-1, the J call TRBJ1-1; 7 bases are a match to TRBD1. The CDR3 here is CASSSRGGTAVEAFF. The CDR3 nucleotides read TGCGCCAGCAGCTCCCGGGGGGGGACAGCCGTCGAAGCTTTCTTT.